A selection of T cell receptor beta chains follows, all from one sample in a study of T cells in Graves' hyperthyroidism and ophthalmopathy. One entry per CDR3 protein results from TCRdb running MiXCR on the multiplex PCR reads. Of 750,000 to 900,000 distinct CDR3 sequences listed, about 38% are singletons. The sample taken for sequencing was blood. These receptors were collected from a man aged 18 to 29 with Graves' hyperthyroidism. CDR3s include the opening cysteine and the closing phenylalanine or tryptophan.

cdr3_length | j_call | v_call | cdr3_aa
14 | TRBJ1-6 | TRBV7-9 | CASSSGTVNSPLHF
15 | TRBJ1-5 | TRBV7-9 | CASSTGQGDDQPQHF
14 | TRBJ1-1 | TRBV19 | CASTRGDLNTEAFF
10 | TRBJ1-1 | TRBV29-1 | CSLAGTEAFF
14 | TRBJ1-1 | TRBV19 | CASSMAAQGKMAFF
17 | TRBJ1-5 | TRBV12-3/TRBV12-4 | CASSFRAQGIWVQPQHF
13 | TRBJ1-3 | TRBV5-1 | CASKQGLGNTIYF
11 | TRBJ2-7 | TRBV5-1 | CASTNSYEQYF
14 | TRBJ2-5 | TRBV20-1 | CSASALAGAETQYF
15 | TRBJ1-6 | TRBV15 | CATSSPGLRNSPLHF